This T cell receptor beta chain stems from a study of T-cell reconstitution after alpha-beta-depleted transplantation in children. This clonotype occurred many times. Germline lookup yields CDR1 SQVTM and CDR2 ANQGSEA. V was pared by 7 bases and J by 8 bases, with 17 bases between. The CDR3 contains 12 residues. As it was prepared, the TCRbeta library received unique molecular identifiers. TCRdb itself ran the PCR reads through MiXCR, one entry per CDR3 protein. Counted here are approximately 640,000 distinct CDR3 sequences, around 16% occurring once; the ten biggest clones make up 1.1%. The chain combines TRBV29-1 with TRBJ1-2, with D perhaps matching TRBD1 (5 bases). The receptor was derived from a human donor who donated a stem cell graft to a child with acute myeloid leukemia. Sequences were derived from PBMCs from the stem cell graft donor, sampled from the stem cell graft. The CDR3: CSGIGVLGGYTF. CDR3 nucleotides: TGCAGCGGTATAGGGGTTTTAGGAGGCTACACCTTC. The variable domain in full, completed from reference TRBV29-1 and TRBJ1-2, reads SAVISQKPSRDICQRGTSLTIQCQVDSQVTMMFWYRQQPGQSLTLIATANQGSEATYESGFVIDKFPISRPNLTFSTLTVSNMSPEDSSIYLCSGIGVLGGYTFGSGTRLTVV.